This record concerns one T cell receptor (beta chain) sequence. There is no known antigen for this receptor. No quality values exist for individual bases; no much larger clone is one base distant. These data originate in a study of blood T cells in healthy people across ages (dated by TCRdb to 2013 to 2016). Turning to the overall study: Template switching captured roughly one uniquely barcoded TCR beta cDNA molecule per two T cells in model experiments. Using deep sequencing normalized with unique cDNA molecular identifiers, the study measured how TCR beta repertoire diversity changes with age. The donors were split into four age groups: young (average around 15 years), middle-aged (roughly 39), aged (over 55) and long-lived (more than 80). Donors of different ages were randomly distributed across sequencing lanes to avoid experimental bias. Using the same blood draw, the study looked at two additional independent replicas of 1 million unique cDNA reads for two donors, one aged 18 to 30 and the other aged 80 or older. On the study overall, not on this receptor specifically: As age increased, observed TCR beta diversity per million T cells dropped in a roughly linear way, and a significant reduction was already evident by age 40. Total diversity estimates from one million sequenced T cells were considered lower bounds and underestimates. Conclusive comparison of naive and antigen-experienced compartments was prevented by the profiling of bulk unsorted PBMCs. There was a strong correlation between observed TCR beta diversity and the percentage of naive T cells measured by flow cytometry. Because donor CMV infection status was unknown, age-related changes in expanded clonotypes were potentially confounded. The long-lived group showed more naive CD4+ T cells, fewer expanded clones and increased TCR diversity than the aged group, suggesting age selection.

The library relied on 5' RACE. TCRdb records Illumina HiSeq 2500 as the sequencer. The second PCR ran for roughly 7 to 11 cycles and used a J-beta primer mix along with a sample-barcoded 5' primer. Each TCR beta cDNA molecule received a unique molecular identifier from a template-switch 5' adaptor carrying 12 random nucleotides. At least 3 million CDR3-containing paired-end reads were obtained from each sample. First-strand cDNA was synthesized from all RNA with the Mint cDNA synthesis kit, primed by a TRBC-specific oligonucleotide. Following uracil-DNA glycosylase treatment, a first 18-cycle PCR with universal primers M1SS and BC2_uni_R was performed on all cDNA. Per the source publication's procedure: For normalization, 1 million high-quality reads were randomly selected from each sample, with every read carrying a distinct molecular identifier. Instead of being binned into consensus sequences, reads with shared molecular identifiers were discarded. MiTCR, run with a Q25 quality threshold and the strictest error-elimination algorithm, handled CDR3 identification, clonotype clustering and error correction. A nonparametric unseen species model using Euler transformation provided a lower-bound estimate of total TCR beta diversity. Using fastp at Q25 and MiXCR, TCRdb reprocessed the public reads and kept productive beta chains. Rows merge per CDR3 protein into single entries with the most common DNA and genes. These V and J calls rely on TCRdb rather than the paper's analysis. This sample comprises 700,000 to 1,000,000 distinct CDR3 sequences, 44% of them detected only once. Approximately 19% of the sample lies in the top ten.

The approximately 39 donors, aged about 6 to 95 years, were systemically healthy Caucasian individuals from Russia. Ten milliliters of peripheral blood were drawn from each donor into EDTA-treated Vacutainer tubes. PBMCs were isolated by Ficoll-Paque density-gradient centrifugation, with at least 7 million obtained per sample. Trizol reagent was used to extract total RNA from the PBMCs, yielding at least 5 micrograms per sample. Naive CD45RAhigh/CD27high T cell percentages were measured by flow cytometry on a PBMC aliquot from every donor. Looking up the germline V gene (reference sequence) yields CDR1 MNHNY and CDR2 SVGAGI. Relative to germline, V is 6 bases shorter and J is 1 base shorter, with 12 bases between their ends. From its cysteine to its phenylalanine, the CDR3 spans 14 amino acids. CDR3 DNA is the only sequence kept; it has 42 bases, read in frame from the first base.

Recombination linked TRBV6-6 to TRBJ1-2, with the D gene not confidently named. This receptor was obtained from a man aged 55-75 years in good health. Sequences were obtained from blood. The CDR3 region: CASSQVGLNYGYTF. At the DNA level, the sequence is TGTGCCAGCAGCCAAGTTGGGCTTAACTATGGCTACACCTTC.